The sequence of this T cell receptor (beta chain) was determined in a study of blood T cell repertoires in COVID-19. Study-wide context: Researchers got acute and convalescent COVID-19 samples from the United States, Italy and Spain. T cells, B-cell-depleted T cells, or PBMCs provided the cDNA or gDNA that served as material.

Enrolled during active infection, Seattle patients were then followed longitudinally. Only in-frame clones appear in the TCRdb table, and some are missing; sequencing was by immunoSEQ multiplex PCR. The sample lists 200,000 to 250,000 clones, 75% to 90% occurring once. Sequenced: peripheral blood. This clonotype was sampled from a woman of 80 years or more with COVID-19, enrolled during active disease.

The CDR3 reads CASSQDLGREQYF. As DNA, the CDR3 is TGTGCCAGCAGCCAAGATCTGGGGAGAGAGCAGTACTTC. The chain has TRBV14 and TRBJ2-7; D possibly corresponds to TRBD2 (5 bases). Germline CDR1 SGHDN, CDR2 FVKESK. The V end lost 0 bases, the J end lost 7 bases, and 10 bases lay between the germline ends. CDR3 length: 13 amino acids.